This T cell receptor beta chain was sequenced during a study of molecular identifiers for immune sequencing clone quantification. This clonotype was observed a few times. Bulk libraries came from a prior protocol with listed TCR primers. Each CDR3 protein is one row after TCRdb ran MiXCR on the PCR reads. In the table there are about 510,000 distinct CDR3 sequences, about 26% of which are singletons. This TCR was recovered from a human donor in good health. Some libraries in this study had Jurkat cell RNA spiked in. Material: naive CD8+ T cells from blood, with Jurkat cell RNA spiked in. Subset described: FACS-sorted CD8+CD4-CCR7+CD45RA+ naive T cells.

For the CDR3, the DNA is TGCGCCAGCAGCCAAGTAGGACGCCTCTCTGGGGCCAACGTCCTGACTTTC. This translates into CASSQVGRLSGANVLTF. V is TRBV4-3 and J is TRBJ2-6, with D hard to call. In germline, CDR1 is LGHNA, CDR2 YSLEER. Between the trimmed V and J ends, which lost 1 base and 0 bases, there was a span of 10 bases. CDR3 size: 17 residues.